A single sample gave rise to the 10 T cell receptor beta chains below, sequenced in a study of beta chain features in type 1 diabetes. The study's findings and limits: Moderate yet significant TCRB CDR3 shortening was seen in Type 1 diabetes patients in all four CD4+ subsets.

Reverse transcribing all isolated RNA meant expressed TCRB transcripts were sequenced. Generated by immunoSEQ multiplex PCR, the TCRdb table keeps only in-frame clones and is missing some. The sample contains about 650,000 clones, around 12% of which appear only once. These TCRs are of unknown antigen specificity. The sequenced sample was naive CD4+ T cells from blood. These receptor sequences come from a man aged 25 to 45 with type 1 diabetes.

This clone appeared a few times. V and J are TRBV5-6 and TRBJ1-2; D remains ambiguous. CDR1 is SGHDT, CDR2 YYEEEE, per germline. V lost 9 bases to trimming and J lost 4 bases, with 19 bases between them. The CDR3 has 14 residues. CDR3 DNA: TGTGCCACTCGCAGCCGGTCGGGCGTCTATGGCTACACCTTC. Amino acids: CATRSRSGVYGYTF. The full variable domain, completed using reference TRBV5-6 and TRBJ1-2, is DAGVTQSPTHLIKTRGQQVTLRCSPKSGHDTVSWYQQALGQGPQFIFQYYEEEERQRGNFPDRFSGHQFPNYSSELNVNALLLGDSALYLCATRSRSGVYGYTFGSGTRLTVV.

This clone occurred a few times. V usage is TRBV10-3 and J usage is TRBJ1-5; the D gene is possibly TRBD1 (5 bases). Germline V gene lookup returns CDR1 ENHRY and CDR2 SYGVKD. Trimming stripped 6 bases from V and 0 bases from J, with 12 bases between. The length of the CDR3 is 15 residues. The CDR3 protein is CAIRGSGDSNQPQHF. The CDR3, as DNA: TGTGCCATCAGGGGTTCGGGGGATAGCAATCAGCCCCAGCATTTT.

This clone was observed a handful of times. This rearrangement joins TRBV4-1 to TRBJ2-1, with 7 positions matching TRBD2. J lost 7 bases, V lost 1 base, and 13 bases had no gene match. CDR1 MGHRA and CDR2 YSYEKL come from the germline V gene. CDR3 length equals 17 residues. CDR3 sequence (DNA): TGCGCCAGCAGCCAAGGATTAAGGGGACTATTGAAAAATGAGCAGTTCTTC. Translated, it gives CASSQGLRGLLKNEQFF.

The chain is built from TRBV4-3 and TRBJ1-6; no clear D. The germline V gene has CDR1 LGHNA and CDR2 YSLEER. V lost 1 base and J lost 14, with 12 bases in between. This CDR3 comprises 13 residues. The CDR3 loop is CASSQGRGMALHF. CDR3 nucleotide sequence: TGCGCCAGCAGCCAAGGTCGGGGAATGGCCCTCCACTTT.

This chain uses TRBV29-1 with TRBJ2-7; D unresolved. Deletions cut 3 bases from V and 3 bases from J, with 9 bases between. Germline-derived CDR1 and CDR2 are SQVTM and ANQGSEA. The CDR3 is made up of 12 amino acids. The CDR3: CSVDGNDYEQYF. The CDR3 DNA reads TGCAGCGTTGATGGCAATGACTACGAGCAGTACTTC.

This clone was detected only a few times. The chain carries TRBV29-1 and TRBJ1-3, with D uncertain. The V and J ends lost 2 bases and 14 bases respectively, with 16 bases between them. From germline, CDR1 is SQVTM and CDR2 ANQGSEA. The CDR3 runs to 12 residues. CDR3 nucleotides: TGCAGCGTTGAAAAACTGAGCGAGGTTGTATATTTT. Amino acids: CSVEKLSEVVYF. Full variable domain (outside the CDR3, taken from reference TRBV29-1 and TRBJ1-3): SAVISQKPSRDICQRGTSLTIQCQVDSQVTMMFWYRQQPGQSLTLIATANQGSEATYESGFVIDKFPISRPNLTFSTLTVSNMSPEDSSIYLCSVEKLSEVVYFGEGSWLTVV.

The CDR3 DNA reads TGTGCCAGCACATACGGGGGCTCGGGTGGCTACACCTTC. It translates to CASTYGGSGGYTF. The gene calls are TRBV6-6 and TRBJ1-2; D may be TRBD1 (6 bases). Trimming took 7 bases from V and 7 from J, leaving 16 bases between them. The CDR3 has 13 residues. Germline-derived CDR1 and CDR2 are MNHNY and SVGAGI (reference sequence).

This clone was recorded a few times. J is TRBJ2-7 and V is TRBV10-2; 10 nucleotides agree with TRBD1. Germline loops: CDR1 WSHSY, CDR2 SAAADI. The V gene end was trimmed by 7 bases and the J gene end by 6 bases; junction bases not matched to a gene: 9. This CDR3 contains 14 residues. The CDR3 bases are TGCGCCAGCAAAGCCTCCGGGACAGGGGTCGAGCAGTACTTC. It encodes CASKASGTGVEQYF.

This clone turned up a few times. This sequence joins TRBV5-6 and TRBJ2-6, with TRBD1 as a possible D gene (6 bases). Trimming removed 5 bases at V and 0 bases at J, with 15 bases between. From germline, CDR1 is SGHDT and CDR2 YYEEEE. This CDR3 comprises 17 residues. The CDR3 reads CASRMDSRSSGANVLTF. For the CDR3, the DNA is TGTGCCAGCAGGATGGACAGCCGGAGCTCTGGGGCCAACGTCCTGACTTTC.

The chain couples TRBV6-1 to TRBJ2-1, with 8 positions matching TRBD1. This CDR3 has 14 amino acids. J was trimmed by 3 bases and V by 4 bases; bases with no gene match: 2. Germline CDR1 and CDR2: MNHNS and SASEGT. As DNA, the CDR3 is TGTGCCAGCAGTGGGGACAGGCTCTACAATGAGCAGTTCTTC. This gives the protein CASSGDRLYNEQFF.